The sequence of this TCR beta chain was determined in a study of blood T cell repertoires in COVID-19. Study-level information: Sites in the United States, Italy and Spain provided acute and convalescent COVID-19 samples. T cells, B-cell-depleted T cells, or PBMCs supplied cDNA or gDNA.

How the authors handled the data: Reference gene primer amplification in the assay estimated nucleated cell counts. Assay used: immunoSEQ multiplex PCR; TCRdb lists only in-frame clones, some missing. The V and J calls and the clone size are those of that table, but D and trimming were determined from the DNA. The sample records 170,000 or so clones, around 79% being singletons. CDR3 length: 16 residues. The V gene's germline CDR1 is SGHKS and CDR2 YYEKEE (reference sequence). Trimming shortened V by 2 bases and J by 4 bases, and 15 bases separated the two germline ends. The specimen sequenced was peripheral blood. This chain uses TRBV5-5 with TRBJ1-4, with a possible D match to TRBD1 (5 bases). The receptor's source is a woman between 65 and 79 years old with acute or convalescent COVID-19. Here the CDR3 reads CASSFSTGDGNEKLFF. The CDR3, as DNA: TGTGCCAGCAGCTTTAGTACAGGAGACGGTAATGAAAAACTGTTTTTT.